At least ten counts were recorded for the clone carrying this T cell receptor beta chain. MiXCR was run by TCRdb on the 5' RACE reads, yielding one entry per CDR3 protein. The repertoire holds some 340,000 distinct CDR3 sequences, with roughly 3.9% as singletons. This sample was included in a study of T cells after yellow fever vaccination. This specimen consisted of PBMCs, obtained 5 days after the yellow fever booster vaccination. This receptor was identified in a man aged 18 to 29 who received the YFV17D yellow fever vaccine.

The CDR3 region is CASSQAITQRNQETQYF. The CDR3 DNA reads TGCGCCAGCAGCCAAGCCATAACCCAGCGGAACCAAGAGACCCAGTACTTC. The rearrangement uses TRBV4-1 and TRBJ2-5; D is possibly TRBD2 (5 bases). V lost 1 base and J 0 bases, leaving 15 bases between the germline ends. CDR1 and CDR2 from the germline V gene are MGHRA and YSYEKL. The CDR3 sequence is 17 residues long.